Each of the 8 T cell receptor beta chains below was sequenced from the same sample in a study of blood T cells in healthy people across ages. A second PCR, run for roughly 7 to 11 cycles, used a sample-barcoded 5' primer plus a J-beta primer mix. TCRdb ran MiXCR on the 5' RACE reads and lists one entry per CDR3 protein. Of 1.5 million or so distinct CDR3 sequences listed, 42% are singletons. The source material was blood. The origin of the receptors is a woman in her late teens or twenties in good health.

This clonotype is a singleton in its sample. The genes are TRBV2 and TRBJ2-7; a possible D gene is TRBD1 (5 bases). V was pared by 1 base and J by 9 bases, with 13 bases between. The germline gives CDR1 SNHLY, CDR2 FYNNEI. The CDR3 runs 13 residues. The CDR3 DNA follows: TGTGCCAGCAGTGAAGGGTACAGGACCAGGCAGTACTTC. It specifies CASSEGYRTRQYF.

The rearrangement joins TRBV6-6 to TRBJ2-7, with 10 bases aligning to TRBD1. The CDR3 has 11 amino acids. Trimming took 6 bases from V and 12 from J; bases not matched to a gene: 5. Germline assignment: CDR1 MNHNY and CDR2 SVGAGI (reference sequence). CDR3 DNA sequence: TGTGCCAGCAGGAACCGGGACAGGGGGTACTTC. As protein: CASRNRDRGYF.

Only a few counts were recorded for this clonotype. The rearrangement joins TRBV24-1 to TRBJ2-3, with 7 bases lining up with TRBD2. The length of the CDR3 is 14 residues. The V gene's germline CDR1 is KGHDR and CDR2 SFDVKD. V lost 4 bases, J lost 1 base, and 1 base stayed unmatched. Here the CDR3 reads CATSERGGTDTQYF. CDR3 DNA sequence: TGTGCCACCAGTGAACGGGGGGGCACAGATACGCAGTATTTT.

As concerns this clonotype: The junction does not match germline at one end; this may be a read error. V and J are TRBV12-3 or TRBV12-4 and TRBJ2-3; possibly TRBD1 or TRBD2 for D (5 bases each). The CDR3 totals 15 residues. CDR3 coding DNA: TGTGCCAGCAGTTTAGGGGGGATGGGTACAGATGCGCAGTATTTT. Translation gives CASSLGGMGTDAQYF.

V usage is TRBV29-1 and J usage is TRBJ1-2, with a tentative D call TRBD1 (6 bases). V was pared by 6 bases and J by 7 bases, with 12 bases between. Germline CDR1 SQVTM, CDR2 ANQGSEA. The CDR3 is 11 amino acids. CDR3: CSVTGFRGYTF. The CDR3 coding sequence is TGCAGCGTCACAGGGTTTCGTGGCTACACCTTC.

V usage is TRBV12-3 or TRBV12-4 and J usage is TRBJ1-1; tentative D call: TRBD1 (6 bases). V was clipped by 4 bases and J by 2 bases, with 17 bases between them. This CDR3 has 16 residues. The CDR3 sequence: CASSSGVPWPNTEAFF. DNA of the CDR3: TGTGCCAGCAGTTCAGGGGTCCCCTGGCCTAACACTGAAGCTTTCTTT.

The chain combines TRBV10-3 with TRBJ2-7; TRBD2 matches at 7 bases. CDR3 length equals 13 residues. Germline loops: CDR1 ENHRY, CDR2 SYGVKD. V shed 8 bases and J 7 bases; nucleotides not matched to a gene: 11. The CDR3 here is CAIGPAGLLEQYF. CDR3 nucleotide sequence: TGTGCCATCGGCCCAGCGGGGCTTCTGGAGCAGTACTTC.

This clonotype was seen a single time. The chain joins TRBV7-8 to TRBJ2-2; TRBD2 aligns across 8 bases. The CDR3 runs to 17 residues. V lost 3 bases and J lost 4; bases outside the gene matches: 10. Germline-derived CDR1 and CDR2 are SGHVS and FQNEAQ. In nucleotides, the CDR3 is TGTGCCAGCAGCTTTCAGACTAGCGCACTACTCACCGGGGAGCTGTTTTTT. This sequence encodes CASSFQTSALLTGELFF.